A single T cell receptor (beta chain) is shown here with its context. CDR1 is SGHRS and CDR2 is YFSETQ in the germline V gene. The CDR3 has 15 residues. The V segment lost 3 bases and the J segment 8 bases; nucleotides outside the gene matches: 9. This sample was taken from a study of patients and donors after allogeneic stem cell transplantation. MiXCR, applied by TCRdb to the RT-PCR reads, yields one record per CDR3 protein. The table has about 160,000 distinct CDR3 sequences, approximately 30% seen once. The chain uses TRBV5-1 and TRBJ1-4; 8 bases line up with TRBD1. Sequences were obtained from blood, either unsorted or a sorted T cell fraction (not recorded which). The source of this sequence is a human donor who was either an allogeneic HSCT recipient or a stem cell or donor lymphocyte infusion donor (not recorded which). It is not recorded whose cells these are; they may come from a transplant donor. The CDR3 DNA reads TGCGCCAGCAGCTCGGACAGGGTTTCGCGCGAAAAACTGTTTTTT. As protein: CASSSDRVSREKLFF.